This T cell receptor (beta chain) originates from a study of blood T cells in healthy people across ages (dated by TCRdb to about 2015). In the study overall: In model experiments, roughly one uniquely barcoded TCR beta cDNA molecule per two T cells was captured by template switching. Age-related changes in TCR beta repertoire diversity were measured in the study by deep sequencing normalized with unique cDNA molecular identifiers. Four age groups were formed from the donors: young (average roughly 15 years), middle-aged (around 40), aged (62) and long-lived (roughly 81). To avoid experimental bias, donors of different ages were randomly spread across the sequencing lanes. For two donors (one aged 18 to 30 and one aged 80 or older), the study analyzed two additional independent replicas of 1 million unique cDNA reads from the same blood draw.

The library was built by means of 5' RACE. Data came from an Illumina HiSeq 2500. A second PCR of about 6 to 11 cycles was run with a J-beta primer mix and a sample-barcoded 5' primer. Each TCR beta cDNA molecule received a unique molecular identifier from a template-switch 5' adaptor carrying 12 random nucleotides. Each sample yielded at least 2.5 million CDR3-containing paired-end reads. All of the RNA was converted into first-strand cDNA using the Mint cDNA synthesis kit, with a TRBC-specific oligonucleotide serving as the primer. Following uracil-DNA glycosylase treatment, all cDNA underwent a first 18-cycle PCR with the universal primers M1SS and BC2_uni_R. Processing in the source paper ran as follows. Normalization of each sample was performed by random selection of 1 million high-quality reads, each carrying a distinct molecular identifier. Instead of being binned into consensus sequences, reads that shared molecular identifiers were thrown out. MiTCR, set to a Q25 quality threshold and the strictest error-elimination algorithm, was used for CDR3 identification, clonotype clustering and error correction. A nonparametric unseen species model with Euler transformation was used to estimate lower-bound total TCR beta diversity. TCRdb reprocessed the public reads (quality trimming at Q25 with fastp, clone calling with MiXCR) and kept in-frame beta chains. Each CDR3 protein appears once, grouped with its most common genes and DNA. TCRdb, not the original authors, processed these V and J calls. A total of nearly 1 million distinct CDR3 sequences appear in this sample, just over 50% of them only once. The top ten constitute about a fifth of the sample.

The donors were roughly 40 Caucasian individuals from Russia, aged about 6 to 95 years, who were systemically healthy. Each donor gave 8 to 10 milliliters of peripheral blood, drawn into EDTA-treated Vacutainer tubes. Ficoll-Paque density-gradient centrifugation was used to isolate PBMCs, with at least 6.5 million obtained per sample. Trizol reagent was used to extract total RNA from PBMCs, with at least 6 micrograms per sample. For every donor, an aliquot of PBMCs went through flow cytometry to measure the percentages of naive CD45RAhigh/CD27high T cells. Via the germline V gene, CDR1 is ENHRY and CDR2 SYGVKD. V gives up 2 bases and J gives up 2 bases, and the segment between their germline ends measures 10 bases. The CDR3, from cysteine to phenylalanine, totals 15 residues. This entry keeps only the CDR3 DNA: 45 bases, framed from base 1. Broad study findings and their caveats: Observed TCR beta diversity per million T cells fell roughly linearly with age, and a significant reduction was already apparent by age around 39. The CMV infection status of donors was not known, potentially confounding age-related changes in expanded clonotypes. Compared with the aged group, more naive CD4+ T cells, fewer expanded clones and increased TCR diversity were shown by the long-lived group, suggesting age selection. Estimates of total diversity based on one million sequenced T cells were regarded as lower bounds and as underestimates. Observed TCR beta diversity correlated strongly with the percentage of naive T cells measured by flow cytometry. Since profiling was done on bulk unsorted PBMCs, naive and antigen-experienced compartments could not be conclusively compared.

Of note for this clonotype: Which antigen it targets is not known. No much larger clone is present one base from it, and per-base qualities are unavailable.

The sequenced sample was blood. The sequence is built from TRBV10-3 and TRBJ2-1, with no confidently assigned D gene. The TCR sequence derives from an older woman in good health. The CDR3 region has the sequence CAISEGTLPYNEQFF. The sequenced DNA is TGTGCCATCAGTGAGGGAACCCTTCCCTACAATGAGCAGTTCTTC.